The 15 T cell receptor beta chains in this list originate from one sample, sequenced in a study of T cell repertoires in MIS-A myocarditis. Measured with immunoSEQ multiplex PCR; TCRdb has only the in-frame clones, and not every one. In the table there are 9,500 to 12,000 clones, around 88% of which are singletons. The sample comprised thoracic lymph node tissue obtained at autopsy. The receptor source for this set is a man between 18 and 35 years old with fulminant myocarditis from multisystem inflammatory syndrome in adults (MIS-A) after COVID-19.

The V gene is TRBV25-1, the J gene TRBJ2-3, with D possibly TRBD1 on 6 matching bases. The germline V and J ends were trimmed by 3 bases and 9 bases, with 16 bases remaining between them. Looked up from germline, CDR1 is MGHDK and CDR2 is SYGVNS. This CDR3 has 14 residues. The CDR3 nucleotides read TGTGCCAGCAGTGAGGGGACAACGTCGCGGACGCAGTATTTT. Its protein is CASSEGTTSRTQYF. Supplemented by reference TRBV25-1 and TRBJ2-3, the full variable domain reads EADIYQTPRYLVIGTGKKITLECSQTMGHDKMYWYQQDPGMELHLIHYSYGVNSTEKGDLSSESTVSRIRTEHFPLTLESARPSHTSQYLCASSEGTTSRTQYFGPGTRLTVL.

The chain is built from TRBV4-2 and TRBJ2-3; 11 bases agree with TRBD2. The CDR3 consists of 16 residues. V lost 2 bases, J lost 4 bases, and 5 bases stayed unmatched. Germline V gene lookup returns CDR1 LGHNA and CDR2 YNFKEQ. The CDR3 DNA reads as TGTGCCAGCAGCCAACTGACTAGCGGGAACGCAGATACGCAGTATTTT. This translates into CASSQLTSGNADTQYF.

The genes are TRBV4-1 and TRBJ1-1; unclear D gene. Germline lookup yields CDR1 MGHRA and CDR2 YSYEKL. With 5 bases removed from V and 3 bases from J, the gap between germline ends came to 22 bases. CDR3 length equals 17 residues. CDR3 amino acids: CASSSVIFAAEDTEAFF. DNA of the CDR3: TGCGCCAGCAGCTCTGTGATTTTTGCTGCTGAGGACACTGAAGCTTTCTTT.

This sequence joins TRBV7-9 and TRBJ2-1, with 10 bases lining up with TRBD2. Germline V gene lookup returns CDR1 SEHNR and CDR2 FQNEAQ (reference sequence). Trimming cost V 4 bases and J 5 bases; bases outside gene matches: 11. The CDR3 runs to 17 residues. The CDR3 sequence is CASSSISGTSADNEQFF. CDR3 in DNA: TGTGCCAGCAGCTCGATATCCGGGACTAGCGCAGACAATGAGCAGTTCTTC.

The chain links TRBV28 to TRBJ1-5; D uncertain. The CDR3 length is 18 residues. V dropped 7 bases and J dropped 0 bases, with 22 bases sitting between them. Germline loops: CDR1 MDHEN, CDR2 SYDVKM. CDR3 nucleotides: TGTGCCAGCATATATGCGAAGGGAAATTCTTATAGCAATCAGCCCCAGCATTTT. It encodes CASIYAKGNSYSNQPQHF.

The rearrangement joins TRBV9 to TRBJ1-4; 9 bases line up with TRBD1. From germline, CDR1 is SGDLS and CDR2 YYNGEE. The J segment lost 6 bases and the V segment lost 4 bases, leaving 10 bases of the junction unmatched. This CDR3 region has 16 residues. CDR3 amino acids: CASSSYTGGTYEKLFF. CDR3 sequence (DNA): TGTGCCAGCAGCTCATACACAGGGGGCACGTATGAAAAACTGTTTTTT.

The chain links TRBV30 to TRBJ1-1; TRBD1 is a possible D gene (5 bases). Trimming cost V 4 bases and J 6 bases, with 15 bases left between them. CDR3 size: 13 residues. From germline, CDR1 is GTSNPN and CDR2 SVGIG (reference sequence). In DNA form, the CDR3 reads TGTGCCTGGATAATGGGTGGGGCTTCTGAAGCTTTCTTT. It codes for CAWIMGGASEAFF.

V and J are TRBV14 and TRBJ2-1; TRBD2 matches 9 bases. Germline CDR1 is SGHDN and CDR2 is FVKESK. The CDR3 covers 16 residues. J gave up 8 bases and V 1 base, and 9 bases lay outside the gene matches. The CDR3 DNA follows: TGTGCCAGCAGCCAAGGCGGGGGGGCGCTTAAGGATGAGCAGTTCTTC. Translation: CASSQGGGALKDEQFF. Full variable domain (outside the CDR3, taken from reference TRBV14 and TRBJ2-1): EAGVTQFPSHSVIEKGQTVTLRCDPISGHDNLYWYRRVMGKEIKFLLHFVKESKQDESGMPNNRFLAERTGGTYSTLKVQPAELEDSGVYFCASSQGGGALKDEQFFGPGTRLTVL.

In its sample, this clone was seen once. This chain connects TRBV9 to TRBJ1-2; 9 nucleotides match TRBD1. Trimming at V came to 0 bases and at J to 5 bases, leaving 8 bases not matched to a gene. The germline CDR1 and CDR2 sequences are SGDLS and YYNGEE. The CDR3 is 16 amino acids. DNA of the CDR3: TGTGCCAGCAGCGTAGGTCTACAGGGGGCAGGTTATGGCTACACCTTC. Its translation is CASSVGLQGAGYGYTF.

The chain couples TRBV12-3 or TRBV12-4 to TRBJ1-5; D is unresolved. V dropped 6 bases and J dropped 4 bases, with 10 bases sitting between them. The CDR3 has 13 residues. The DNA for the CDR3 is TGTGCCAGCAGCCCCGGACCAAATCAGCCCCAGCATTTT. Its translation is CASSPGPNQPQHF.

This chain links TRBV2 with TRBJ2-2; TRBD1 is a possible D gene (5 bases). The V end was cut by 3 bases, the J end by 4 bases, with 9 bases between. The germline V gene encodes CDR1 SNHLY and CDR2 FYNNEI. CDR3 length equals 14 residues. As DNA, the CDR3 is TGTGCCAGCAGTGAGGACATACCCACCGGGGAGCTGTTTTTT. It translates to CASSEDIPTGELFF.

This chain connects TRBV27 to TRBJ1-5; 9 bases are shared with TRBD1. The trim removed 8 bases at V and 2 bases at J, leaving 1 base unmatched. The CDR3 contains 13 residues. Germline V gene sequence: CDR1 MNHEY, CDR2 SMNVEV (reference sequence). The CDR3 protein is CASGTGRNQPQHF. CDR3 nucleotide sequence: TGTGCCAGCGGGACAGGGCGCAATCAGCCCCAGCATTTT.

V usage is TRBV7-6 and J usage is TRBJ2-3, with TRBD1 matching 7 bases. Per germline, CDR1 SGHVS and CDR2 FNYEAQ. J was trimmed by 0 bases and V by 5 bases; bases with no gene match: 5. The length of the CDR3 is 15 residues. The CDR3 DNA reads as TGTGCCAGCAGCCGACTACAGGGGAGCACAGATACGCAGTATTTT. This gives the protein CASSRLQGSTDTQYF.

The chain couples TRBV30 to TRBJ2-7; D not certain. This CDR3 has 12 residues. Germline values: CDR1 GTSNPN, CDR2 SVGIG (reference sequence). V lost 0 bases and J lost 1, with 4 bases in between. The DNA for the CDR3 is TGTGCCTGGAGTGTAAGGTCCTACGAGCAGTACTTC. Its translation: CAWSVRSYEQYF.

The chain carries TRBV7-3 and TRBJ1-1; weak D call: TRBD1 (5 bases). Per germline, CDR1 SGHTA and CDR2 FQGTGA. V was cut by 2 bases and J by 4 bases, with 8 bases left in between. This CDR3 comprises 13 residues. CDR3 sequence: CASSLEGSTEAFF. In DNA form, the CDR3 reads TGTGCCAGCAGCTTAGAGGGGTCCACTGAAGCTTTCTTT.